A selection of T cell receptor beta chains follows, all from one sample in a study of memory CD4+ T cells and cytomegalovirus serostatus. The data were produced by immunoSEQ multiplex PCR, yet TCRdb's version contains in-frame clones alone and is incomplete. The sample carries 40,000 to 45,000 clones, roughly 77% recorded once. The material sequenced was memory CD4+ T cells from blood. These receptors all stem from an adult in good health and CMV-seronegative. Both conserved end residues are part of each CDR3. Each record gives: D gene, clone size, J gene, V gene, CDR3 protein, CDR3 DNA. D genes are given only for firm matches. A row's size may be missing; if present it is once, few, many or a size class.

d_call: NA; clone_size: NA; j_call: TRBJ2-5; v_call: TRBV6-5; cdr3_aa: CASSYSSWAQETQYF; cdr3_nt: TGTGCCAGCAGTTACTCGAGCTGGGCCCAAGAGACCCAGTACTTC
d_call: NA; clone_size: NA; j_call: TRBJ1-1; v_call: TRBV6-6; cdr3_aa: CASSYGAGEAFF; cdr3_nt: TGTGCCAGCAGTTACGGGGCAGGGGAAGCTTTCTTT
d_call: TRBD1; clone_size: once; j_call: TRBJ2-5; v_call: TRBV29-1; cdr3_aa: CSGGQGIETQYF; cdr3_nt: TGCAGCGGCGGACAGGGGATAGAGACCCAGTACTTC
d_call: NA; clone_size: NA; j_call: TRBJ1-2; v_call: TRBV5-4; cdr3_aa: CASSSQSGGYTF; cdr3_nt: TGTGCCAGCAGCTCCCAAAGCGGGGGCTACACCTTC
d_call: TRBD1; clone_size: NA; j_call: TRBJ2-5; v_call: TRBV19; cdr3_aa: CASSILSGTGEETQYF; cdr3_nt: TGTGCCAGTAGTATACTATCCGGGACAGGTGAAGAGACCCAGTACTTC
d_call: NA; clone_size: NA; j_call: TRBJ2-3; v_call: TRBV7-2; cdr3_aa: CASSSTGSAQYF; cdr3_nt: TGTGCCAGCAGCTCGACAGGTTCAGCGCAGTATTTT
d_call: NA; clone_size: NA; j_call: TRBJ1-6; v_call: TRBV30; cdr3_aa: CAWSLLGSPLHF; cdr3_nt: TGTGCCTGGAGTCTGCTGGGTTCACCCCTCCACTTT
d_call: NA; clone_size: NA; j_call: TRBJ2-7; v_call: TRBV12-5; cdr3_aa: CASGLVLSSNRESYEQYF; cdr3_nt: TGTGCTAGTGGTTTGGTACTTAGTTCAAATCGGGAATCCTACGAGCAGTACTTC
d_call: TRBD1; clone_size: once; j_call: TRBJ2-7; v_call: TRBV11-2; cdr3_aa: CASSPRDRGKGRVANEQYF; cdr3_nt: TGTGCCAGCAGCCCCCGGGACAGGGGAAAAGGCCGTGTTGCGAACGAGCAGTACTTC
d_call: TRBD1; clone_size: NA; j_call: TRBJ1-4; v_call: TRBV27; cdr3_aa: CASSLSGQGGEKLFF; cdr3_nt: TGTGCCAGCAGTTTATCCGGACAGGGAGGAGAAAAACTGTTTTTT
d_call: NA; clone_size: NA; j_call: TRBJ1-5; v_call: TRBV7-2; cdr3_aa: CASSRMGVNSNQPQHF; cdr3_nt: TGTGCCAGCAGCCGGATGGGCGTAAATAGCAATCAGCCCCAGCATTTT
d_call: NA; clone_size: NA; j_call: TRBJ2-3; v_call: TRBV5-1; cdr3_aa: CASSLVLAEQYF; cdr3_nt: TGCGCCAGCAGCTTGGTTTTAGCGGAGCAGTATTTT
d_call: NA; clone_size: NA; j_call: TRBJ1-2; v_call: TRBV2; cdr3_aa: CASTRKGANYGYTF; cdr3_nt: TGTGCCAGCACACGCAAAGGCGCTAACTATGGCTACACCTTC
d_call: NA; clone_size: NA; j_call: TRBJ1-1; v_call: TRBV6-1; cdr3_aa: CASSSLGTRNTEAFF; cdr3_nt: TGTGCCAGCAGTTCCTTAGGGACAAGAAACACTGAAGCTTTCTTT
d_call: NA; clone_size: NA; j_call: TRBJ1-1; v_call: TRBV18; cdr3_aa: CASSSGTITEAFF; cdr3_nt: TGTGCCAGCTCATCCGGGACAATCACTGAAGCTTTCTTT
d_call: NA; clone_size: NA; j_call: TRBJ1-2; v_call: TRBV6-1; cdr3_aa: CASTPASDNYGYTF; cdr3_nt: TGTGCCAGCACGCCAGCTAGTGATAACTATGGCTACACCTTC
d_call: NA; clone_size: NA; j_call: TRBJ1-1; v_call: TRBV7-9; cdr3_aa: CASSLLGAMNTEAFF; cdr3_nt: TGTGCCAGCAGCTTATTAGGGGCTATGAACACTGAAGCTTTCTTT
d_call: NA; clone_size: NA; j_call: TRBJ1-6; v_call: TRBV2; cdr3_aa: CASSERREHNSPLHF; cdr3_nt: TGTGCCAGCAGTGAAAGGCGGGAACATAATTCACCCCTCCACTTT
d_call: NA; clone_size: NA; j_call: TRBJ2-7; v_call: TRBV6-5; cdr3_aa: CASSSNTRAYEQYF; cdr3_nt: TGTGCCAGCAGTTCAAATACAAGGGCCTACGAGCAGTACTTC
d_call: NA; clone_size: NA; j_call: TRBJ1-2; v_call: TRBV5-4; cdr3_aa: CASSLAGEGYTF; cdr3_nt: TGTGCCAGCAGCTTGGCAGGGGAGGGCTACACCTTC
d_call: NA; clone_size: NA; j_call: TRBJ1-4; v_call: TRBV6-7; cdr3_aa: CASSWDINEKLFF; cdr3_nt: TGTGCCAGCAGTTGGGACATTAATGAAAAACTGTTTTTT
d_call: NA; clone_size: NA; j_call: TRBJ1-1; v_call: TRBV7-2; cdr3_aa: CASRLPSGSPEAFF; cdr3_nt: TGTGCCAGCAGGCTACCATCGGGGAGCCCTGAAGCTTTCTTT
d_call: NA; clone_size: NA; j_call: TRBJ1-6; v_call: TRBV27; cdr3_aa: CASSGQLGAYNSPLHF; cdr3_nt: TGTGCCAGCAGCGGACAGCTGGGAGCCTATAATTCACCCCTCCACTTT
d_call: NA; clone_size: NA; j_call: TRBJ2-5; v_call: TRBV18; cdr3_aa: CASSPLSQGPQETQYF; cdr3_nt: TGTGCCAGCTCACCACTCTCGCAGGGCCCCCAAGAGACCCAGTACTTC
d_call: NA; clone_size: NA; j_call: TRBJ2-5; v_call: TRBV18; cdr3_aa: CASSPGAGGPLQTQYF; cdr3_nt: TGTGCCAGCTCACCAGGAGCAGGGGGGCCTTTGCAGACCCAGTACTTC
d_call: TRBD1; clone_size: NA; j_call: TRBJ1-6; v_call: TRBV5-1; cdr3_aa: CASSFGETGGSSPLHF; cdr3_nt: TGCGCCAGCAGCTTTGGGGAAACAGGGGGCAGTTCACCCCTCCACTTT
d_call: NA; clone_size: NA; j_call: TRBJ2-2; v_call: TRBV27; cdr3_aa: CASRTDRPRRTGELFF; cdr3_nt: TGTGCCAGCAGAACTGACAGACCCCGAAGGACCGGGGAGCTGTTTTTT
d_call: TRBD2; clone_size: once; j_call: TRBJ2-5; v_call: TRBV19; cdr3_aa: CASSVSGGDGTQYF; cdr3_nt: TGTGCCAGTAGTGTTAGCGGGGGAGACGGGACCCAGTACTTC
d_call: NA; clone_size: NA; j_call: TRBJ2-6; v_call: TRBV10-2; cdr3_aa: CASSDGRLLGSGANVLTF; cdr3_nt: TGCGCCAGCTCCGACGGAAGACTATTGGGGTCTGGGGCCAACGTCCTGACTTTC
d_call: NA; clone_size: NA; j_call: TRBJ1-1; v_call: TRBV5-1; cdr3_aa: CASSRNPGNTEAFF; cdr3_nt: TGCGCCAGCAGCCGAAATCCAGGAAACACTGAAGCTTTCTTT
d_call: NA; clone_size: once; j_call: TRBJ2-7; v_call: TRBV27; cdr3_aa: CASSLTVGYEQYF; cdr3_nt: TGTGCCAGCAGTTTAACGGTTGGGTACGAGCAGTACTTC
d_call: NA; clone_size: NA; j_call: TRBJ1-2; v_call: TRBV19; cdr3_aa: CASTDRTANYGYTF; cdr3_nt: TGTGCCAGTACAGACAGGACAGCTAACTATGGCTACACCTTC
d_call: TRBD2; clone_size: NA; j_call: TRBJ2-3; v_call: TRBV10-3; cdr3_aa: CAIRKSGTSGTDTQYF; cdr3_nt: TGTGCCATCAGGAAGTCCGGGACTAGCGGCACAGATACGCAGTATTTT
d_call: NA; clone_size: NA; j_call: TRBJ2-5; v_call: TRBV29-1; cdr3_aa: CSVDAGEETQYF; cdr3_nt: TGCAGCGTTGACGCTGGGGAAGAGACCCAGTACTTC
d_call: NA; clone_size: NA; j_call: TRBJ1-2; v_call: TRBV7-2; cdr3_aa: CASSLVELDGYTF; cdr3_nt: TGTGCCAGCAGCTTAGTTGAGTTGGATGGCTACACCTTC
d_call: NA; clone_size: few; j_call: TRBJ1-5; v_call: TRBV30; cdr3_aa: CAWSLGDSNQPQHF; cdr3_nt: TGTGCCTGGAGTCTCGGCGATAGCAATCAGCCCCAGCATTTT
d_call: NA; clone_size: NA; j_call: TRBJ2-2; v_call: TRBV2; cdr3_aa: CASRRTLTGELFF; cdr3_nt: TGTGCCAGCAGGCGGACCCTCACCGGGGAGCTGTTTTTT
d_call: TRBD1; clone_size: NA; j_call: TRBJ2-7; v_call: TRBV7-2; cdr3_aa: CASSIPGTGATYEQYF; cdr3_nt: TGTGCCAGCAGCATACCCGGGACAGGGGCCACCTACGAGCAGTACTTC
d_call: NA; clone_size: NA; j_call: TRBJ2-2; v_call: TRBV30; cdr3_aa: CAWSVQGPGELFF; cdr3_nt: TGTGCCTGGAGTGTACAAGGGCCCGGGGAGCTGTTTTTT
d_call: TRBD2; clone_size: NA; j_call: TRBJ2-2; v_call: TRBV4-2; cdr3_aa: CASSQAEAGGKGAGELFF; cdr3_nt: TGTGCCAGCAGCCAAGCAGAGGCGGGGGGAAAGGGTGCCGGGGAGCTGTTTTTT
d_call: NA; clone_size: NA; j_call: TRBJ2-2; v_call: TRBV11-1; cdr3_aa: CASSLLGNTGELFF; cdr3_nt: TGTGCCAGCAGCTTATTGGGTAACACCGGGGAGCTGTTTTTT
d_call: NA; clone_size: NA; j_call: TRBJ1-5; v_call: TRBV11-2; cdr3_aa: CASSLGIQQPQHF; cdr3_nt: TGTGCCAGCAGCTTAGGGATTCAACAGCCCCAGCATTTT
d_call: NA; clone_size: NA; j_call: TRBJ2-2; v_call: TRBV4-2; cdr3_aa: CASSQGSLGNTGELFF; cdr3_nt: TGTGCCAGCAGCCAAGGGTCTCTCGGGAACACCGGGGAGCTGTTTTTT
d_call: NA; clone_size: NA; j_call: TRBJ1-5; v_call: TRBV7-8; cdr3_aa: CASSRRGLPGLNQPQHF; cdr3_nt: TGTGCCAGCAGCCGTCGGGGACTCCCGGGACTAAATCAGCCCCAGCATTTT
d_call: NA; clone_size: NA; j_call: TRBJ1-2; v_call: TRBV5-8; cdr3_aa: CASSFTEAYGYTF; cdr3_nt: TGTGCCAGCAGCTTCACAGAGGCCTATGGCTACACCTTC
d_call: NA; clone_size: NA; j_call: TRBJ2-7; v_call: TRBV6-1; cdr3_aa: CASSELGFPPYEQYF; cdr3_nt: TGTGCCAGCAGTGAGTTGGGGTTCCCCCCCTACGAGCAGTACTTC
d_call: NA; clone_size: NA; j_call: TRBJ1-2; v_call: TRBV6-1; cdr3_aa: CASSEVAQGYGYTF; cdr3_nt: TGTGCCAGCAGTGAAGTTGCTCAGGGCTATGGCTACACCTTC
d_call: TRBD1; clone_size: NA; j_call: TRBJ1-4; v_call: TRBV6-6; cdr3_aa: CASSDRTGYLFF; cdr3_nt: TGTGCCAGCAGTGACCGGACAGGGTACCTGTTTTTT
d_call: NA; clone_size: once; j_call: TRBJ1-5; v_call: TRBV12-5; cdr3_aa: CASGKDRNQPQHF; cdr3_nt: TGTGCTAGTGGCAAGGATAGAAATCAGCCCCAGCATTTT
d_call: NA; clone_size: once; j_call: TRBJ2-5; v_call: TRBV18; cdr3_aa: CASSPQSSGHDLGTQYF; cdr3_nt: TGTGCCAGCTCACCACAATCCAGCGGACATGACTTAGGGACCCAGTACTTC
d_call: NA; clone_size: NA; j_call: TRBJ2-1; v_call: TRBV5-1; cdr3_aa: CASSFGGYNEQFF; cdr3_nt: TGCGCCAGCAGCTTCGGAGGGTACAATGAGCAGTTCTTC
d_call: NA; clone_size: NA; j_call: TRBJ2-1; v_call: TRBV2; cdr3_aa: CASKTGMLSDEQFF; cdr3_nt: TGTGCCAGCAAAACCGGGATGCTTTCCGATGAGCAGTTCTTC
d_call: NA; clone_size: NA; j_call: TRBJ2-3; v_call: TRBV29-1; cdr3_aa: CSVSLGELADTQYF; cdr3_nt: TGCAGCGTATCGTTGGGGGAGCTTGCAGATACGCAGTATTTT
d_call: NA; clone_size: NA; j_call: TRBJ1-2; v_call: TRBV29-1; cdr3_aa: CSVTQGKVGYTF; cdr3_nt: TGCAGCGTGACTCAGGGGAAGGTTGGCTACACCTTC
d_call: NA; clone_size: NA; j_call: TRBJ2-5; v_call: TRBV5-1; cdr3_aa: CASRPDDLQETQYF; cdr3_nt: TGCGCCAGCAGGCCCGACGACCTACAAGAGACCCAGTACTTC
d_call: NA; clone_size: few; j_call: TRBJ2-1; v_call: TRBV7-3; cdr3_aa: CASSLMSGNEQFF; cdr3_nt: TGTGCCAGCAGCTTAATGTCCGGCAATGAGCAGTTCTTC